A selection of T cell receptor beta chains follows, all from one sample in a study of CD8 T cells in Susac syndrome. Each CDR3 protein is one row after TCRdb ran MiXCR on the immunoSEQ multiplex PCR reads. The sample shows approximately 300,000 distinct CDR3 sequences, 70% to 90% of them seen only once. Sample: CD8+ T cells from PBMCs. These receptors were taken from a human donor with multiple sclerosis. Each CDR3 is given with its conserved first and last residue. A D gene is named only where the DNA matches it firmly. The size of a clone is reported for some rows only, either as once, few or many, or as a class for expanded clones.

TRBV28	-	-	TRBJ2-7	TGTGCCAGCAGTTTAACCCGAAAGGGCTCCTACGAGCAGTACTTC	CASSLTRKGSYEQYF
TRBV19	-	-	TRBJ1-6	TGTGCCAGTAGTCACGGGACGGAGCATTCACCCCTCCACTTT	CASSHGTEHSPLHF
TRBV20-1	TRBD1	-	TRBJ1-1	TGCAGTGCTAGAGCCCCAGACAGGGTATGGTACACTGAAGCTTTCTTT	CSARAPDRVWYTEAFF
TRBV20-1	TRBD2	-	TRBJ2-3	TGCAGTGCTAGAGATCCCAGCCTAGCGGGGGGCACAGATACGCAGTATTTT	CSARDPSLAGGTDTQYF
TRBV5-4	TRBD1	-	TRBJ2-7	TGTGCCTGCTCCCGGACAGGGGATCTCCTATACGAGCAGTACTTC	CACSRTGDLLYEQYF
TRBV15	-	-	TRBJ1-2	TGTGCCACCAGCAGAGACAGGGAGGTAGGCTATGGCTACACCTTC	CATSRDREVGYGYTF
TRBV7-2	-	few	TRBJ2-7	TGTGCCAGCAGCTTAGGGCGGGAGCAGTACTTC	CASSLGREQYF
TRBV15	TRBD2	-	TRBJ2-1	TGTGCCGCCAGCAGACGTCTAGCGGGAGGGCCTTACAATGAGCAGTTCTTC	CAASRRLAGGPYNEQFF
TRBV4-3	TRBD1	-	TRBJ2-7	TGCGCCAGCAGCTCCGGACAGGGGGCGGCATCCTACGAGCAGTACTTC	CASSSGQGAASYEQYF
TRBV7-8	TRBD2	-	TRBJ2-7	TGTGCCAGCATACCTAGCGGGAGCTCCTACGAGCAGTACTTC	CASIPSGSSYEQYF
TRBV15	-	once	TRBJ1-1	TGTGCCACCAGCAGGGTCCAAGGACAGGAAGCTTTCTTT	CATSRVQGQEAFF
TRBV5-8	-	-	TRBJ1-2	TGTGCCAGCAGTTCATCACCGACATATGGAGGCTACACCTTC	CASSSSPTYGGYTF
TRBV27	TRBD2	-	TRBJ2-2	TGTGCCAGCAGTTTATCACGGGAGGGCCGCCGGGAGCTGTTTTTT	CASSLSREGRRELFF
TRBV27	-	-	TRBJ2-7	TGTGCCAGCAGTTTAGTTACCCCGGAGGGTCCCTACGAGCAGTACTTC	CASSLVTPEGPYEQYF
TRBV5-4	-	-	TRBJ2-7	TGTGCCAGCAGCGCCTGGGACCGTCGCTCCTACGAGCAGTACTTC	CASSAWDRRSYEQYF
TRBV7-3	TRBD2	-	TRBJ2-7	TGTGCCAGCAGCTCCCCTGGCGGGAGAGCCGACGAGCAGTACTTC	CASSSPGGRADEQYF
TRBV7-8	-	-	TRBJ1-1	TGTGCCAGCAGCTTAGCGTTGGGTGACGGGAACACTGAAGCTTTCTTT	CASSLALGDGNTEAFF
TRBV6-5	TRBD2	-	TRBJ2-1	TGTGCCAGCAGCTCTAGACTAGCGGGAGAGGAGCAGTTCTTC	CASSSRLAGEEQFF